The 25 T cell receptor beta chains below were found in one sample sequenced in a study of blood T cell repertoires in COVID-19. This table comes from immunoSEQ multiplex PCR, and its TCRdb copy is limited to in-frame clones, with some not included. The sample has about 390,000 clones; about 86% are singletons. The sequencing input was PBMCs or T cells enriched from blood (not recorded which). These receptors came from a woman in her 50s who had recovered from COVID-19.

This rearrangement joins TRBV19 to TRBJ1-2; TRBD1 matches at 8 bases. V dropped 8 bases and J dropped 7; count of bases not matched to a gene: 6. CDR1 and CDR2 from the germline V gene are LNHDA and SQIVND (reference sequence). The CDR3 sequence is 12 residues long. CDR3 coding DNA: TGTGCCAGTTGTCCCGGGACAGGTGGCTACACCTTC. Translated: CASCPGTGGYTF.

The chain has TRBV11-2 and TRBJ1-2; tentative D call: TRBD1 (5 bases). Trimming removed 3 bases from V and 7 bases from J, with 12 bases in between. CDR1 and CDR2 from the germline V gene are SGHAT and FQNNGV. CDR3 size: 13 residues. The CDR3 loop reads CASSFGGELGYTF. CDR3 coding DNA: TGTGCCAGCAGCTTCGGGGGGGAACTTGGCTACACCTTC.

The chain has TRBV7-9 and TRBJ2-7; D perhaps matches TRBD1 (5 bases). This CDR3 is built from 16 residues. Trimming shortened V by 3 bases and J by 1 base, and 16 bases separated the two germline ends. CDR1 is SEHNR, CDR2 FQNEAQ, per germline (reference sequence). CDR3 coding DNA: TGTGCCAGCAGCTTGGATCCAGGGAAACCTTCCTACGAGCAGTACTTC. The encoded protein is CASSLDPGKPSYEQYF.

This clone was seen just once. The V call is TRBV4-3, the J call TRBJ1-2, with TRBD1 as a possible D gene (5 bases). The V end lost 1 base, the J end lost 2 bases, and 11 bases lay between the germline ends. This CDR3 region has 15 residues. CDR1 LGHNA and CDR2 YSLEER come from the germline V gene. The DNA of the CDR3 is TGCGCCAGCAGCCAAGTGGGTACAGGCAACTATGGCTACACCTTC. It is translated as CASSQVGTGNYGYTF.

In its sample, this clone was seen many times. V usage is TRBV5-6 and J usage is TRBJ1-2; 11 bases fit TRBD1. The CDR3 loop spans 15 amino acids. Per the germline V gene, CDR1 is SGHDT and CDR2 is YYEEEE. V shed 3 bases and J 4 bases; nucleotides not matched to a gene: 5. The CDR3 DNA reads TGTGCCAGCAGCTCGGACAGGGGGCGCGGCTATGGCTACACCTTC. Amino acid sequence: CASSSDRGRGYGYTF.

V usage is TRBV28 and J usage is TRBJ1-5; D is undetermined. The germline V and J ends were trimmed by 7 bases and 2 bases, with 15 bases remaining between them. The germline CDR1 and CDR2 sequences are MDHEN and SYDVKM. The CDR3 length is 15 residues. The chain's CDR3 is CASIQRAGRNQPQHF. CDR3 sequence (DNA): TGTGCCAGCATCCAGCGGGCGGGTCGCAATCAGCCCCAGCATTTT.

This clone has just a few counts. The chain has TRBV28 and TRBJ1-4; a weak D match, TRBD1 (6 bases). This CDR3 has 15 residues. Trimming removed 2 bases from V and 5 bases from J, with 12 bases in between. CDR1 is MDHEN, CDR2 SYDVKM, per germline. The DNA for the CDR3 is TGTGCCAGCAGTTTAGGGGTCAGGGGAAATGAAAAACTGTTTTTT. Its protein is CASSLGVRGNEKLFF.

This clone is a singleton in its sample. V is TRBV2 and J is TRBJ2-3; 12 bases align to TRBD1. This CDR3 is 16 amino acids long. From germline, CDR1 is SNHLY and CDR2 FYNNEI. V shed 5 bases, J shed 4 bases, and the junction held 7 bases outside the gene matches. CDR3 region: CASSTHRDRGPDTQYF. As DNA, the CDR3 is TGTGCCAGCAGTACTCACCGGGACAGGGGGCCAGATACGCAGTATTTT.

This clone was counted only a few times. The chain is built from TRBV5-1 and TRBJ1-2; TRBD1 matches 7 bases. The CDR3 has 14 residues. Unmatched junction bases numbered 3, after V lost 0 bases and J lost 4 bases. From germline, CDR1 is SGHRS and CDR2 YFSETQ. The CDR3 DNA reads TGCGCCAGCAGCTTGGAGGGACAGCGCTATGGCTACACCTTC. Protein: CASSLEGQRYGYTF.

The rearrangement joins TRBV4-2 to TRBJ1-4; unclear D gene. The germline gives CDR1 LGHNA, CDR2 YNFKEQ. The V and J ends lost 2 bases and 3 bases respectively, with 7 bases between them. This CDR3 contains 14 residues. CDR3 in amino acids: CASSQSNSNEKLFF. For the CDR3, the DNA is TGTGCCAGCAGCCAATCCAACTCTAATGAAAAACTGTTTTTT.

The chain has TRBV7-9 and TRBJ2-1; 7 bases are shared with TRBD1. This CDR3 comprises 14 residues. Germline V gives CDR1 SEHNR, CDR2 FQNEAQ (reference sequence). V shed 5 bases, J shed 6 bases, and the junction held 7 bases outside the gene matches. The CDR3 spells CASSHDRVSNEQFF. In DNA form, the CDR3 reads TGTGCCAGCAGCCACGACAGGGTGAGCAATGAGCAGTTCTTC. Full variable domain (outside the CDR3, taken from reference TRBV7-9 and TRBJ2-1): DTGVSQNPRHKITKRGQNVTFRCDPISEHNRLYWYRQTLGQGPEFLTYFQNEAQLEKSRLLSDRFSAERPKGSFSTLEIQRTEQGDSAMYLCASSHDRVSNEQFFGPGTRLTVL.

The chain combines TRBV4-2 with TRBJ1-5, with D maybe TRBD1 (6 bases). V lost 1 base to trimming and J lost 3 bases, with 7 bases between them. The germline CDR1 and CDR2 sequences are LGHNA and YNFKEQ. This CDR3 is built from 14 residues. In DNA form, the CDR3 reads TGTGCCAGCAGCCAAGGGACAGCCAATCAGCCCCAGCATTTT. Its translation is CASSQGTANQPQHF.

This clone was seen a few times. The chain recombines TRBV7-8 with TRBJ1-2; D uncertain. Trimming took off 1 base at V and 5 bases at J, with 8 bases between the two ends. This CDR3 comprises 13 residues. CDR1 and CDR2 (germline): SGHVS, FQNEAQ. The CDR3 reads CASSLDSLYGYTF. The CDR3 coding sequence is TGTGCCAGCAGCTTAGACAGCCTATATGGCTACACCTTC.

The V call is TRBV4-1, the J call TRBJ1-4; D remains ambiguous. V lost 0 bases and J 8 bases, leaving 13 bases between the germline ends. The CDR3 has 15 residues. Germline assignment: CDR1 MGHRA and CDR2 YSYEKL. Here the CDR3 DNA reads TGCGCCAGCAGCCAAGACCCGAGGCCCGGAGAAAAACTGTTTTTT. Translation gives CASSQDPRPGEKLFF.

The CDR3 bases are TGTGCCAGCAGTTATCTCAGCGGGGGGAGCACAGATACGCAGTATTTT. Its translation is CASSYLSGGSTDTQYF. The chain has TRBV6-5 and TRBJ2-3; TRBD2 matches 9 bases. The CDR3 is made up of 16 amino acids. V was pared by 3 bases and J by 0 bases, with 4 bases of the junction left unmatched. CDR1 is MNHEY and CDR2 is SVGAGI in the germline V gene.

The chain combines TRBV7-9 with TRBJ2-7; TRBD2 agrees at 9 bases. CDR3 length: 15 residues. The germline CDR1 and CDR2 sequences are SEHNR and FQNEAQ (reference sequence). J gave up 1 base and V 5 bases, and 6 bases lay outside the gene matches. CDR3 amino acids: CASSPGTSSSYEQYF. As DNA, the CDR3 is TGTGCCAGCAGCCCAGGGACTAGCTCATCCTACGAGCAGTACTTC. Looking up the rest from reference TRBV7-9 and TRBJ2-7 gives the full variable domain: DTGVSQNPRHKITKRGQNVTFRCDPISEHNRLYWYRQTLGQGPEFLTYFQNEAQLEKSRLLSDRFSAERPKGSFSTLEIQRTEQGDSAMYLCASSPGTSSSYEQYFGPGTRLTVT.

The chain recombines TRBV11-2 with TRBJ1-6; D not certain. The CDR3 consists of 14 residues. The germline V gene has CDR1 SGHAT and CDR2 FQNNGV. The V gene lost 5 bases and the J gene lost 9 bases, with 14 bases spanning the gap. CDR3 sequence: CASSRDLGGSPLHF. In DNA, the CDR3 is TGTGCCAGCAGCCGTGACCTCGGAGGTTCACCCCTCCACTTT.

This clone was recorded once. The junction and the germline gene differ at one end; a read error may be behind it. The chain recombines TRBV3-1 (or the pseudogene TRBV3-2) with TRBJ1-4, with a weak D call TRBD1 (5 bases). Germline V gene lookup returns CDR1 LGHDT and CDR2 YNNKEL (reference sequence). The CDR3 extends over 12 amino acids. The DNA of the CDR3 is TGTGCCAGCAGCCAAGAAGGGTACAGGACCTATTTT. Protein product: CASSQEGYRTYF.

The genes are TRBV29-1 and TRBJ1-5; 8 bases fit TRBD1. The CDR3 sequence is 16 residues long. Germline-derived CDR1 and CDR2 are SQVTM and ANQGSEA. Germline trimming cut 5 bases from V and 4 bases from J; bases unmatched to any gene: 13. In nucleotides, the CDR3 is TGCAGCGTTTCTCTTACCTCTCAGGGGGCAAATCAGCCCCAGCATTTT. Its protein product is CSVSLTSQGANQPQHF.

J is TRBJ2-2 and V is TRBV6-4; 13 bases line up with TRBD2. With V trimmed by 11 bases and J by 3 bases, 3 bases remained unmatched. CDR3 length: 14 amino acids. Per the germline V gene, CDR1 is MRHNA and CDR2 is SNTAGT. CDR3 loop: CARGTSGDTGELFF. The CDR3 DNA reads TGTGCCCGCGGGACTAGCGGGGACACCGGGGAGCTGTTTTTT.

The CDR3 protein is CASRLQKNYGYTF. CDR3 DNA sequence: TGTGCCAGCAGGCTTCAGAAAAACTATGGCTACACCTTC. The chain joins TRBV2 to TRBJ1-2, with unresolved D. From germline, CDR1 is SNHLY and CDR2 FYNNEI. This CDR3 region has 13 residues. Trimming took off 6 bases at V and 2 bases at J, with 10 bases between the two ends.

The chain recombines TRBV28 with TRBJ1-2; tentatively, D is TRBD1 (6 bases). The CDR3 contains 15 residues. The germline V gene encodes CDR1 MDHEN and CDR2 SYDVKM. V was clipped by 6 bases and J by 3 bases, with 17 bases between them. In DNA form, the CDR3 reads TGTGCCAGCAGGACAGGACAGCAAATAGACTATGGCTACACCTTC. Protein sequence: CASRTGQQIDYGYTF.

This chain links TRBV2 with TRBJ1-4; a possible D gene is TRBD1 (5 bases). CDR1 is SNHLY, CDR2 FYNNEI, per germline. CDR3 length equals 18 residues. V was pared by 4 bases and J by 8 bases, with 26 bases between. The CDR3 DNA reads as TGTGCCAGCAGTGTGCCCCGGGGGGACGGCGGTAGTAACGAAAAACTGTTTTTT. This sequence encodes CASSVPRGDGGSNEKLFF.

The chain combines TRBV6-1 with TRBJ1-2; D is unclear. The CDR3 totals 13 residues. From germline, CDR1 is MNHNS and CDR2 SASEGT. V was shortened by 1 base and J by 6 bases, with 9 bases between the two germline ends. The CDR3 sequence: CASSEGLGDGYTF. The CDR3 coding sequence is TGTGCCAGCAGTGAAGGTCTGGGCGATGGCTACACCTTC.

This clone was counted between two and nine times. The chain has TRBV12-5 and TRBJ2-7, with D maybe TRBD1 (6 bases). Germline CDR1 and CDR2: LGHNT and FRNRAP. The V end was cut by 6 bases, the J end by 3 bases, with 12 bases between. The CDR3 loop spans 13 amino acids. This CDR3 is CASGNREIYEQYF. The CDR3, as DNA: TGTGCTAGTGGCAACAGGGAGATCTACGAGCAGTACTTC.